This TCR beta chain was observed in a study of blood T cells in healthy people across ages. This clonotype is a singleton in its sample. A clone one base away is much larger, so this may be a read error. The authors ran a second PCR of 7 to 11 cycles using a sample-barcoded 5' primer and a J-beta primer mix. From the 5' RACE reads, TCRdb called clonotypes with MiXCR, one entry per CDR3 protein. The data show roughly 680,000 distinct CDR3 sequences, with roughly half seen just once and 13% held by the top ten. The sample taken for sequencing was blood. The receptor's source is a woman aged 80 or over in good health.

The chain's CDR3 is CASSKLAGGFRGERFF. The CDR3 DNA reads as TGTGCCAGCAGCAAACTAGCGGGAGGGTTTCGGGGTGAGCGGTTCTTC. The chain couples TRBV7-9 to TRBJ2-1; TRBD2 aligns across 13 bases. This CDR3 is built from 16 residues. The germline gives CDR1 SEHNR, CDR2 FQNEAQ (reference sequence).